What follows describes a single TCR beta chain. In the study's own analysis: Researchers report that nucleated cell counts were estimated from reference gene primer amplification. Only in-frame clones appear in the TCRdb table, and some are missing; sequencing was by immunoSEQ multiplex PCR. The V and J calls and clone size come from that table; D and trimming were worked out from the DNA. The sample lists fewer than 90,000 clones, 80% to 90% occurring once. The data are from a study of blood T cell repertoires in COVID-19. On the study more broadly: Acute-phase and convalescent COVID-19 samples originated in the United States, Italy and Spain.

CDR1 and CDR2 (germline): LNHDA, SQIVND (reference sequence). V was cut by 3 bases and J by 7 bases, with 6 bases left in between. The CDR3 sequence is 12 residues long. The TCR sequence derives from a man older than 75 in a cohort sampled during active COVID-19. The V and J genes are TRBV19 and TRBJ2-2; D unresolved. The specimen sequenced was peripheral blood. The CDR3 here is CASSIPIGELFF. The CDR3 DNA reads as TGTGCCAGTAGTATCCCTATCGGGGAGCTGTTTTTT.